This T cell receptor beta chain is drawn from a study of shared clonotypes between healthy human individuals. Study-level background: Each donor's CD8 memory used one plate, CD8 naive two, each CD4 subset three.

Using around 200 ng DNA, tens of thousands of T cell genomes, the sorted-subset replicate PCRs were run. Profiled with immunoSEQ multiplex PCR; TCRdb holds only in-frame clones, not every one. The table shows roughly 1,100,000 clones, with approximately 76% occurring only once. Germline V gene data show CDR1 as LNHDA and CDR2 as SQIVND (reference sequence). V was pared by 8 bases and J by 4 bases, with 12 bases between. CDR3 size: 13 residues. This clone was counted at least ten times. V and J are TRBV19 and TRBJ1-5; the D gene is possibly TRBD1 (5 bases). Sequenced material: memory CD4+ T cells sorted from blood. The subset is: CD45RA-negative fraction. This clonotype was obtained from a man younger than 30 in good health. The CDR3 is CASGGTANQPQHF. The CDR3 DNA sequence: TGTGCCAGTGGAGGGACGGCTAATCAGCCCCAGCATTTT.